This TCR beta chain was retrieved from a study of T-cell memory formation after mild COVID-19. This clonotype was detected once. MiXCR was run by TCRdb on the 5' RACE reads, yielding one entry per CDR3 protein. The repertoire consists of 35,000 to 45,000 distinct CDR3 sequences, with 6% to 9.5% occurring once and the leading ten covering approximately 1.5%. This CDR3 has 14 residues. Trimming took 6 bases from V and 2 from J, leaving 14 bases between them. Germline lookup yields CDR1 SGHTA and CDR2 FQGTGA. This receptor was taken from a man aged 18 to 29 who had mild COVID-19 (a few samples of this study predate the infection). Cell type and time point are not known. V gene TRBV7-3 combines with J gene TRBJ2-7; D is perhaps TRBD1 (5 bases). Material for sequencing was PBMCs or a T cell subset sorted from them (not recorded which). The CDR3 coding sequence is TGTGCCAGCAGTACCGGGCAGGGTACCTACGAGCAGTACTTC. Protein product: CASSTGQGTYEQYF.